A selection of T cell receptor beta chains follows, all from one sample in a study of early T cells in non-severe SARS-CoV-2 infection. Each CDR3 protein gets one entry after TCRdb re-called the 5' RACE reads with MiXCR. This table holds 98,000 or so distinct CDR3 sequences, approximately 11% found once. Material: whole blood. These receptors were taken from an adult who was a healthcare worker with PCR-confirmed SARS-CoV-2 infection or an uninfected control (not recorded which). The CDR3 runs from the conserved cysteine through the conserved F or W. A D gene is named only where the DNA matches it firmly. Clone size, where shown, is once, few, many, or a class for clones that have expanded.

NA	TRBV29-1	NA	TRBJ2-7	CSVEDRGQGGYYEQYF	TGCAGCGTTGAAGATCGCGGACAGGGAGGGTACTACGAGCAGTACTTC
NA	TRBV5-4	few	TRBJ2-3	CASSPHFVRLTDTQYF	TGTGCCAGCAGCCCCCACTTCGTCCGCCTCACAGATACGCAGTATTTT
TRBD2	TRBV7-2	many	TRBJ2-5	CASSLAASRGGPETQYF	TGTGCCAGCAGCTTAGCGGCATCACGGGGGGGCCCGGAGACCCAGTACTTC
TRBD2	TRBV28	few	TRBJ2-1	CASSTPLPGTSYHNEQFF	TGTGCCAGCAGCACACCCCTCCCCGGGACTAGCTACCACAATGAGCAGTTCTTC
NA	TRBV12-5	few	TRBJ2-7	CASGLALRGRPYEQYF	TGTGCTAGTGGTTTGGCCCTAAGGGGTAGACCCTACGAGCAGTACTTC
NA	TRBV28	many	TRBJ1-1	CASRGVVTEAFF	TGTGCCAGCAGAGGGGTGGTCACTGAAGCTTTCTTT
NA	TRBV6-6	few	TRBJ2-7	CASTPEGGTLRLEQYF	TGTGCCAGCACCCCAGAGGGGGGCACCTTACGTTTGGAGCAGTACTTC
TRBD1	TRBV5-4	many	TRBJ1-1	CASSWDRANTEAFF	TGTGCCAGCAGCTGGGACAGGGCGAACACTGAAGCTTTCTTT
NA	TRBV28	many	TRBJ2-7	CASSSLGLSYEQYF	TGTGCCAGCAGTTCCTTGGGGTTATCCTACGAGCAGTACTTC
NA	TRBV11-2	NA	TRBJ2-7	CASSLVSGGMPEQYF	TGTGCCAGCAGCTTAGTTTCCGGGGGAATGCCGGAGCAGTACTTC
TRBD2	TRBV3-1	many	TRBJ2-1	CASSQGTSGVLNEQFF	TGTGCCAGCAGCCAAGGGACTAGCGGGGTCCTAAATGAGCAGTTCTTC
TRBD2	TRBV7-2	few	TRBJ2-3	CASSIAGGGADTQYF	TGTGCCAGCAGCATAGCGGGAGGAGGGGCAGATACGCAGTATTTT
NA	TRBV7-9	NA	TRBJ2-5	CASSARETQYF	TGTGCCAGCAGCGCGCGAGAGACCCAGTACTTC
NA	TRBV19	many	TRBJ1-5	CASSTRTGQPQHF	TGTGCCAGTAGTACAAGGACCGGTCAGCCCCAGCATTTT
NA	TRBV15	few	TRBJ2-4	CATSEGDYLAKNIQYF	TGTGCCACCAGCGAGGGGGACTACTTAGCCAAAAACATTCAGTACTTC
TRBD1	TRBV7-9	few	TRBJ1-2	CASSLGQGTYGYTF	TGTGCCAGCAGCTTGGGACAGGGTACCTATGGCTACACCTTC
NA	TRBV27	few	TRBJ1-5	CASSPWGPGQPQHF	TGTGCCAGCAGCCCTTGGGGACCCGGGCAGCCCCAGCATTTT
NA	TRBV6-6	NA	TRBJ1-6	CASIRGESSYNSPLHF	TGTGCCAGCATTAGGGGTGAAAGCTCCTATAATTCACCCCTCCACTTT
NA	TRBV28	few	TRBJ1-2	CASTAGPTGIYGYTF	TGTGCCAGCACCGCGGGACCCACGGGCATCTATGGCTACACCTTC
NA	TRBV20-1	few	TRBJ1-3	CSAREGRSGNTIYF	TGCAGTGCTAGAGAAGGTCGCTCTGGAAACACCATATATTTT
NA	TRBV6-5	many	TRBJ1-3	CASSSSGGPGNTIYF	TGTGCCAGCAGCTCCTCCGGAGGACCTGGAAACACCATATATTTT
TRBD2	TRBV7-8	few	TRBJ2-7	CASSPQGGGLAEQYF	TGTGCCAGCAGCCCCCAGGGCGGGGGGCTGGCCGAGCAGTACTTC
NA	TRBV9	NA	TRBJ1-1	CASSARGRAYEAFF	TGTGCCAGCAGCGCACGAGGACGGGCTTATGAAGCTTTCTTT
NA	TRBV30	many	TRBJ2-1	CAWSVTGHGEQFF	TGTGCCTGGAGTGTGACTGGGCATGGTGAGCAGTTCTTC
TRBD2	TRBV20-1	few	TRBJ2-2	CSAIAGGFDTGELFF	TGCAGTGCTATAGCGGGAGGATTTGACACCGGGGAGCTGTTTTTT
TRBD2	TRBV20-1	NA	TRBJ2-3	CSAEILAGVTDTQYF	TGCAGTGCTGAGATCCTAGCGGGGGTCACAGATACGCAGTATTTT